In its sample, the clone carrying this T cell receptor (beta chain) was seen a few times. The data belong to a study of blood T cells in healthy people across ages. This CDR3 region has 15 residues. The germline V and J ends were trimmed by 4 bases and 14 bases, with 28 bases remaining between them. Germline V lookup: CDR1 DFQATT, CDR2 SNEGSKA (reference sequence). Using a J-beta primer mix together with a sample-barcoded 5' primer, a second PCR was run for roughly 6 to 12 cycles. All samples yielded 2.5 million or more CDR3-containing paired-end reads. TCRdb reprocessed the 5' RACE reads via MiXCR and lists one record per CDR3 protein. The data hold over 700,000 distinct CDR3 sequences, with 50% to 65% observed a single time.

The TCR comes from an elderly man in good health. The sequencing input was blood. The chain has TRBV20-1 and TRBJ2-3; D is undetermined. The DNA for the CDR3 is TGCAGTGCTACTCCCGTGGCAGGTCGCAAAAGATACGCGTATTTT. Protein product: CSATPVAGRKRYAYF.